This passage covers 23 T cell receptor beta chains from one sample sequenced in a study of blood T cell repertoires in COVID-19. The assay was immunoSEQ multiplex PCR, and TCRdb's table has in-frame clones only and misses some. This table holds some 96,000 clones, about 88% found once. Source material: peripheral blood. The source of these receptors is a man aged 25-40 years in a cohort sampled during active COVID-19.

The chain combines TRBV30 with TRBJ2-7; the D gene is possibly TRBD1 (6 bases). Germline-derived CDR1 and CDR2 are GTSNPN and SVGIG (reference sequence). CDR3 length equals 14 residues. Trimming took 1 base from V and 0 from J, leaving 10 bases between them. For the CDR3, the DNA is TGTGCCTGGAGTGGTAACAGGGTCTCCTACGAGCAGTACTTC. This translates into CAWSGNRVSYEQYF. The variable domain in full, with the rest retrieved from reference TRBV30 and TRBJ2-7, is SQTIHQWPATLVQPVGSPLSLECTVEGTSNPNLYWYRQAAGRGLQLLFYSVGIGQISSEVPQNLSASRPQDRQFILSSKKLLLSDSGFYLCAWSGNRVSYEQYFGPGTRLTVT.

The V and J genes are TRBV25-1 and TRBJ2-2; weak D call: TRBD1 (5 bases). V gave up 10 bases and J gave up 4 bases, with 19 bases separating them. The germline V gene encodes CDR1 MGHDK and CDR2 SYGVNS. The CDR3 extends over 15 amino acids. CDR3 bases: TGTGCCACCACAGTTTCAGGGTGGGGCACCGGGGAGCTGTTTTTT. It is translated as CATTVSGWGTGELFF.

This sequence joins TRBV2 and TRBJ1-2; D remains unclear. The V gene's germline CDR1 is SNHLY and CDR2 FYNNEI. V lost 0 bases, J lost 4 bases, and 9 bases lay in between. The CDR3 runs to 14 residues. Written as DNA, the CDR3 is TGTGCCAGCAGTGAAGCGGGCAGGTCCTATGGCTACACCTTC. Its translation: CASSEAGRSYGYTF.

The CDR3 spells CASSLVLTITDTQYF. CDR3 sequence (DNA): TGTGCCAGCAGCTTAGTACTGACTATCACAGATACGCAGTATTTT. The chain joins TRBV7-2 to TRBJ2-3; D possibly corresponds to TRBD2 (5 bases). V gave up 1 base and J gave up 2 bases, with 10 bases separating them. The CDR3 covers 15 residues. CDR1 and CDR2 from the germline V gene are SGHTA and FQGNSA.

The CDR3 reads CASSRGLAWEGDTQYF. Here the CDR3 DNA reads TGTGCCAGCAGTCGCGGACTAGCGTGGGAAGGAGATACGCAGTATTTT. The gene calls are TRBV6-2 or TRBV6-3 and TRBJ2-3; 9 bases are a match to TRBD2. Germline assignment: CDR1 MNHEY and CDR2 SVGEGT. The CDR3 is made up of 16 amino acids. Trimming at V came to 5 bases and at J to 5 bases, leaving 11 bases not matched to a gene.

The gene calls are TRBV9 and TRBJ2-3; no clear D. This CDR3 has 15 amino acids. Germline CDR1 is SGDLS and CDR2 is YYNGEE. The germline V and J ends were trimmed by 3 bases and 7 bases, with 18 bases remaining between them. The CDR3 loop reads CASSAGTSLLNTQYF. CDR3 nucleotide sequence: TGTGCCAGCAGCGCCGGAACGTCCTTACTAAATACGCAGTATTTT.

The chain carries TRBV13 and TRBJ2-7; no definite D call. CDR1 and CDR2 from the germline V gene are PRHDT and FYEKMQ (reference sequence). Trimming removed 5 bases at V and 1 base at J, with 6 bases between. This CDR3 has 12 residues. CDR3 amino acids: CASSRGSYEQYF. In DNA form, the CDR3 reads TGTGCCAGCAGCCGCGGATCCTACGAGCAGTACTTC.

This sequence joins TRBV18 and TRBJ2-7, with D unresolved. V was pared by 6 bases and J by 3 bases, with 15 bases between. Germline CDR1 KGHSH, CDR2 LQKENI. The CDR3 spans 14 residues. CDR3 bases: TGTGCCAGCTCCCCGGGTAATGTCGGCTACGAGCAGTACTTC. This encodes CASSPGNVGYEQYF.

This chain links TRBV2 with TRBJ2-2; D might be TRBD1 (6 bases). V was shortened by 6 bases and J by 0 bases, with 11 bases between the two germline ends. CDR3 length: 15 amino acids. Germline V lookup: CDR1 SNHLY, CDR2 FYNNEI. CDR3 amino acids: CASRSGTSNTGELFF. DNA of the CDR3: TGTGCCAGCAGGTCCGGGACATCGAACACCGGGGAGCTGTTTTTT.

This chain links TRBV18 with TRBJ2-7; D remains ambiguous. The germline gives CDR1 KGHSH, CDR2 LQKENI. Trimming took off 0 bases at V and 8 bases at J, with 14 bases between the two ends. The CDR3 spans 14 residues. CDR3 in DNA: TGTGCCAGCTCACCACCTAACAGTATATATCAGCAGTACTTC. Its protein is CASSPPNSIYQQYF.

V gene TRBV27 combines with J gene TRBJ1-6, with 7 positions matching TRBD1. The CDR3 is 17 residues long. The V gene end was trimmed by 6 bases and the J gene end by 0 bases; junction bases not matched to a gene: 8. Germline CDR1 reads MNHEY; CDR2 reads SMNVEV (reference sequence). Written as DNA, the CDR3 is TGTGCCAGCAGGGGACAGCACCCGAGCTCCTATAATTCACCCCTCCACTTT. Amino acid sequence: CASRGQHPSSYNSPLHF.

The chain combines TRBV11-2 with TRBJ2-1; D gene ambiguous. The length of the CDR3 is 14 residues. The germline V gene has CDR1 SGHAT and CDR2 FQNNGV. V lost 0 bases to trimming and J lost 6 bases, with 9 bases between them. The CDR3 DNA follows: TGTGCCAGCAGCTTAGATATCCGGAGCAATGAGCAGTTCTTC. It codes for CASSLDIRSNEQFF.

This clone was recorded once. The chain links TRBV28 to TRBJ2-6; 7 positions agree with TRBD1. With V trimmed by 6 bases and J by 4 bases, 3 bases remained unmatched. Looked up from germline, CDR1 is MDHEN and CDR2 is SYDVKM. The CDR3 covers 14 residues. CDR3 DNA: TGTGCCAGCAGGACAGGGTCGGGGGCCAACGTCCTGACTTTC. Translation gives CASRTGSGANVLTF.

V usage is TRBV6-5 and J usage is TRBJ2-3; D not resolved. CDR1 and CDR2 (germline): MNHEY, SVGAGI. V gave up 4 bases and J gave up 5 bases, with 10 bases separating them. There are 13 residues in the CDR3. The CDR3 bases are TGTGCCAGCAGTTTACCGACGGGAGATACGCAGTATTTT. Its protein product is CASSLPTGDTQYF.

The chain has TRBV6-2 or TRBV6-3 and TRBJ2-1; 7 positions match TRBD2. V lost 2 bases, J lost 9 bases, and 19 bases stayed unmatched. From germline, CDR1 is MNHEY and CDR2 SVGEGT. The CDR3 totals 18 residues. CDR3 amino acids: CASSYEGGDSRTGGEQFF. The CDR3 DNA reads as TGTGCCAGCAGTTACGAAGGTGGTGACTCAAGGACGGGGGGTGAGCAGTTCTTC.

This rearrangement joins TRBV12-3 or TRBV12-4 to TRBJ2-5; D is ambiguous. This CDR3 has 11 residues. Trimming cost V 5 bases and J 3 bases, with 4 bases left between them. CDR3: CASSPEETQYF. DNA for the CDR3: TGTGCCAGCAGTCCGGAAGAGACCCAGTACTTC.

This rearrangement joins TRBV9 to TRBJ2-5; 9 positions agree with TRBD2. J was trimmed by 4 bases and V by 4 bases; bases with no gene match: 17. Per the germline V gene, CDR1 is SGDLS and CDR2 is YYNGEE. The CDR3 is made up of 18 amino acids. The CDR3 coding sequence is TGTGCCAGCAGCCCCGGGAGATTTAGCGGGGGAAACCGAGAGACCCAGTACTTC. Protein: CASSPGRFSGGNRETQYF.

The CDR3 protein is CASSLRTGSGYNEQFF. The CDR3 bases are TGTGCCAGTAGTCTAAGGACAGGGTCAGGGTACAATGAGCAGTTCTTC. This chain uses TRBV19 with TRBJ2-1, with 8 nucleotides matching TRBD1. Germline assignment: CDR1 LNHDA and CDR2 SQIVND (reference sequence). The CDR3 has 16 amino acids. V trimming: 5 bases; J trimming: 4 bases; junction bases outside the gene matches: 10. Drawing the rest from reference TRBV19 and TRBJ2-1, the complete variable domain is DGGITQSPKYLFRKEGQNVTLSCEQNLNHDAMYWYRQDPGQGLRLIYYSQIVNDFQKGDIAEGYSVSREKKESFPLTVTSAQKNPTAFYLCASSLRTGSGYNEQFFGPGTRLTVL.

This clone appeared a few times. This chain connects TRBV19 to TRBJ1-6; 8 bases line up with TRBD1. Germline V gene data show CDR1 as LNHDA and CDR2 as SQIVND (reference sequence). The V gene end was trimmed by 5 bases and the J gene end by 10 bases; junction bases not matched to a gene: 7. This CDR3 is built from 14 residues. The CDR3 protein is CASSARQGNSPLHF. The CDR3 DNA follows: TGTGCCAGTAGTGCCAGACAGGGGAACTCACCCCTCCACTTT.

The genes are TRBV6-1 and TRBJ2-5, with TRBD1 matching 7 bases. V was clipped by 1 base and J by 4 bases; unmatched bases: 9. Germline CDR1 MNHNS, CDR2 SASEGT. The CDR3 has 16 residues. CDR3 protein: CASSEETGRFGETQYF. The CDR3 DNA sequence: TGTGCCAGCAGTGAAGAGACAGGGCGGTTCGGAGAGACCCAGTACTTC.

This clone was seen a handful of times. The V and J genes are TRBV6-5 and TRBJ1-2; possibly TRBD1 for D (5 bases). Trimming removed 6 bases from V and 4 bases from J, with 15 bases in between. CDR1 is MNHEY, CDR2 SVGAGI, per germline. The CDR3 consists of 14 residues. The CDR3 DNA is TGTGCCAGCAGAGTCGACAGCACCATCTATGGCTACACCTTC. It encodes CASRVDSTIYGYTF.

The chain joins TRBV2 to TRBJ2-7; 8 positions agree with TRBD1. The CDR3 consists of 13 residues. Germline CDR1 SNHLY, CDR2 FYNNEI. The ends lost 8 bases at V and 6 bases at J; junction bases unmatched: 9. The CDR3 sequence: CASGQGLIREQYF. The DNA for the CDR3 is TGTGCCAGCGGACAGGGTTTAATTCGCGAGCAGTACTTC.

V is TRBV7-3 and J is TRBJ1-1; D may be TRBD1 (6 bases). The CDR3 loop spans 13 amino acids. Trimming left V 5 bases short and J 6 bases short, with 13 bases between. Germline V lookup: CDR1 SGHTA, CDR2 FQGTGA. The CDR3 DNA sequence: TGTGCCAGCAGCCCGGGGGGGGCTGCTGAAGCTTTCTTT. It yields the protein CASSPGGAAEAFF.